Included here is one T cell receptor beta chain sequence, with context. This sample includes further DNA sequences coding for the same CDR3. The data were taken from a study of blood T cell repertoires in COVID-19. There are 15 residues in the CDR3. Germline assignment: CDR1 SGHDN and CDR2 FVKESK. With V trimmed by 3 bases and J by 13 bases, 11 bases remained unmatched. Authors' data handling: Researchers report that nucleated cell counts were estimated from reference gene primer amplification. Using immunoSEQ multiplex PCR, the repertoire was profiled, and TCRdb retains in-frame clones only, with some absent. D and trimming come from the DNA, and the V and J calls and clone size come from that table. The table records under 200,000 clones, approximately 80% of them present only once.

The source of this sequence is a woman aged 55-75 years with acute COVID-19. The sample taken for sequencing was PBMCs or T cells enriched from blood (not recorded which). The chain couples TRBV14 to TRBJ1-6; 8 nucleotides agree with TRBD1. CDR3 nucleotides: TGTGCCAGCAGCCAGCGAGGACAGGGCGCTTCGCCCCTCCACTTT. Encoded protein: CASSQRGQGASPLHF. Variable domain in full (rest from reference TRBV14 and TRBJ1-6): EAGVTQFPSHSVIEKGQTVTLRCDPISGHDNLYWYRRVMGKEIKFLLHFVKESKQDESGMPNNRFLAERTGGTYSTLKVQPAELEDSGVYFCASSQRGQGASPLHFGNGTRLTVT.